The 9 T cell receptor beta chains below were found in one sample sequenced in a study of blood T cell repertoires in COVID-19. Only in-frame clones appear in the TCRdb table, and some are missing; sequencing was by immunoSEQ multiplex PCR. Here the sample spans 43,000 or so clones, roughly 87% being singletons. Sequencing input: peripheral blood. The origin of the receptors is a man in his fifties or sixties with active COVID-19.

CDR3 amino acids: CAISDPGLYTGELFF. The CDR3 region has the DNA TGTGCCATCAGTGACCCTGGGCTTTACACCGGGGAGCTGTTTTTT. This chain connects TRBV10-3 to TRBJ2-2; D not resolved. V was cut by 3 bases and J by 3 bases, with 11 bases left in between. Germline CDR1 ENHRY, CDR2 SYGVKD. The CDR3 covers 15 residues.

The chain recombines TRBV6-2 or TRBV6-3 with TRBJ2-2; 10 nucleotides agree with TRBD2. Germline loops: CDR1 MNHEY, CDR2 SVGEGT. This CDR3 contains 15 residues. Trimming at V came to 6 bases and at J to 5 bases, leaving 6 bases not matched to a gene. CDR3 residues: CASSPSGGDTGELFF. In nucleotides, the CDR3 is TGTGCCAGCAGCCCTAGCGGGGGTGATACCGGGGAGCTGTTTTTT.

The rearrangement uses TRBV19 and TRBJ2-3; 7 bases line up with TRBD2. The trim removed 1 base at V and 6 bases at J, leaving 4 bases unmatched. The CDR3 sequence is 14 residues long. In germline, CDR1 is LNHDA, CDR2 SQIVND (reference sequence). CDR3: CASSIGGRGDTQYF. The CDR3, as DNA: TGTGCCAGTAGTATAGGCGGGAGAGGTGATACGCAGTATTTT.

CDR3 coding DNA: TGTGCCAGCAGCAAAGGAGGACAGCTATACGAGCAGTACTTC. Protein sequence: CASSKGGQLYEQYF. The chain combines TRBV21-1 with TRBJ2-7; TRBD1 reflects the table's D call only, with no check against the DNA. TRBV21-1 is given as a pseudogene. CDR3 length: 14 residues.

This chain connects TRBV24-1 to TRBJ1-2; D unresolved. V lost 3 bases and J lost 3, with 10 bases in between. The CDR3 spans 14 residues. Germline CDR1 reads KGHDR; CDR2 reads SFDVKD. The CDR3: CATSDPSLYYGYTF. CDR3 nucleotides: TGTGCCACCAGTGATCCGAGCCTATACTATGGCTACACCTTC.

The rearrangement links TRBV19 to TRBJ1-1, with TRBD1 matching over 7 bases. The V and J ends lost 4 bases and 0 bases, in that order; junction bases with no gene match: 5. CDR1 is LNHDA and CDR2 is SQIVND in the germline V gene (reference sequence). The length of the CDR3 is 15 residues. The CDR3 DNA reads TGTGCCAGTAGTAAGGGACAGACAATGAACACTGAAGCTTTCTTT. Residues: CASSKGQTMNTEAFF.

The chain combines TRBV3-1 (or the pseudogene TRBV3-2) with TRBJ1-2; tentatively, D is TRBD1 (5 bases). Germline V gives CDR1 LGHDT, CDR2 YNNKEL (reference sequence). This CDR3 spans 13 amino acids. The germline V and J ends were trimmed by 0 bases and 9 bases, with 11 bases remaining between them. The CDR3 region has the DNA TGTGCCAGCAGCCAAGACTCAGGGAGGAGCTACACCTTC. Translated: CASSQDSGRSYTF.

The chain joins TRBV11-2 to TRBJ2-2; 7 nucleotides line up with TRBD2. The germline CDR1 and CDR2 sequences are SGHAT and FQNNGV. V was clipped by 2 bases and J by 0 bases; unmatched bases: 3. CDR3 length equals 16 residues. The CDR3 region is CASSLPGGSNTGELFF. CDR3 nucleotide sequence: TGTGCCAGCAGCTTACCGGGGGGTTCGAACACCGGGGAGCTGTTTTTT.

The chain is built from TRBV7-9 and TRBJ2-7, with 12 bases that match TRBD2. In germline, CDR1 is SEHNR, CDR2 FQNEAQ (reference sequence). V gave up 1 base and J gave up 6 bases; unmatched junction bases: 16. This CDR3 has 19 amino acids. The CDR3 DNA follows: TGTGCCAGCAGCTTAGGTCCTCCGACCAGACTAGCGGGAGTCTCCGAGCAGTACTTC. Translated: CASSLGPPTRLAGVSEQYF.